Listed below are T cell receptor beta chains from one sample, sequenced in a study of blood T cell repertoires in COVID-19. The repertoire was sequenced with immunoSEQ multiplex PCR; TCRdb's copy has only in-frame clones and lacks some. The table records some 270,000 clones, 80% to 90% of them present only once. The specimen was PBMCs or T cells enriched from blood (not recorded which). These receptors were collected from a young woman with acute COVID-19. CDR3s include the opening cysteine and the closing phenylalanine or tryptophan. Each record gives: D gene, V gene, J gene, CDR3 length, CDR3 DNA, CDR3 protein. The D gene is left open where the match is weak.

>TRBD1|TRBV2|TRBJ1-2|12
TGTGCCAGCAGTGTGGGGGACAGAGGCTACACCTTC
CASSVGDRGYTF
>TRBD1|TRBV28|TRBJ1-4|15
TGTGCCAGCAGTTTAGGGGGACAGAATAATGAAAAACTGTTTTTT
CASSLGGQNNEKLFF
>TRBD1|TRBV9|TRBJ1-6|16
TGTGCCAGCAGTGATGACAAACAGGGGATTCACTCACCCCTCCACTTT
CASSDDKQGIHSPLHF
>TRBD2|TRBV19|TRBJ2-1|16
TGTGCCAGTAGTATACGCTCCGGGAGGGCCTTCAATGAGCAGTTCTTC
CASSIRSGRAFNEQFF
>TRBD2|TRBV6-5|TRBJ2-1|15
TGTGCCAGCAGTCAGACTAGCGGGAGGGCCGGTGAGCAGTTCTTC
CASSQTSGRAGEQFF
>TRBD1|TRBV27|TRBJ1-1|13
TGTGCCAGTAGGACAGGGACGAACACTGAAGCTTTCTTT
CASRTGTNTEAFF
>NA|TRBV27|TRBJ2-3|13
TGTGCCAGCAGTTCGGGGTGGGGGCCTCCACAGTATTTT
CASSSGWGPPQYF
>TRBD1|TRBV6-5|TRBJ1-1|14
TGTGCCAGCAGAAACAGGGGTGTCGACACTGAAGCTTTCTTT
CASRNRGVDTEAFF
>NA|TRBV6-5|TRBJ1-2|13
TGTGCCAGCAGCGCCGGGACAACGGATGGCTACACCTTC
CASSAGTTDGYTF
>TRBD1|TRBV28|TRBJ1-5|20
TGTGCCAGCAGTTTACCCCGCCGGACAGGCGGTACCATCGGCAATCAGCCCCAGCATTTT
CASSLPRRTGGTIGNQPQHF